This T cell receptor (beta chain) was captured by sequencing in a study of shared clonotypes between healthy human individuals. Study-level background: Researchers assigned three CD4 naive, three CD4 memory, two CD8 naive and one CD8 memory plate to each donor.

Naive CD8 isolation took CD45RO-negative cells positively selected for CCR7 and excluded terminally differentiated effector memory CD45RA+ cells. Donors comprised only Caucasian adults living in Nashville, Tennessee. Trimming shortened V by 4 bases and J by 1 base, and 13 bases separated the two germline ends. Germline CDR1 MNHNY, CDR2 SVGAGI (reference sequence). This CDR3 contains 15 residues. The protocol was immunoSEQ multiplex PCR, while the TCRdb copy is restricted to in-frame clones and leaves out a portion. The sample has millions of clones; 85% to 95% are singletons. This clonotype was sampled from a man aged 18 to 35 in good health. The sequenced sample was naive CD8+ T cells sorted from blood. The V call is TRBV6-6, the J call TRBJ2-5; tentative D call: TRBD2 (7 bases). The CDR3 reads CASSLGGGVQETQYF. As DNA, the CDR3 is TGTGCCAGCAGTTTGGGCGGGGGCGTCCAAGAGACCCAGTACTTC.